The rows below give T cell receptor beta chains drawn from one sample of a study of graft-versus-host responses after intestinal transplantation. These receptors have no known antigen. Profiled with immunoSEQ multiplex PCR; TCRdb holds only in-frame clones, not every one. The data hold roughly 92,000 clones, with roughly 90% observed a single time. Sample: unstimulated CD4+ T cells sorted from spleen or lymph node cells, taken before intestinal transplant. All receptors come from a human donor who received an intestinal transplant. CDR3s include the opening cysteine and the closing phenylalanine or tryptophan. Each record gives: V gene, clone size, J gene, D gene, CDR3 protein, CDR3 DNA. The D gene is left open where the match is weak. Not every row has a clone size; where given, it reads once, few, many or a size class.

V gene: TRBV7-3
clone size: -
J gene: TRBJ2-3
D gene: TRBD1
CDR3 protein: CASSGWTGPTDTQYF
CDR3 DNA: TGTGCCAGCAGCGGATGGACAGGCCCCACAGATACGCAGTATTTT

V gene: TRBV5-1
clone size: -
J gene: TRBJ1-4
D gene: TRBD1
CDR3 protein: CASSSGTENEKLFF
CDR3 DNA: TGCGCCAGCAGCTCAGGGACAGAAAATGAAAAACTGTTTTTT

V gene: TRBV6-1
clone size: -
J gene: TRBJ1-6
D gene: TRBD1
CDR3 protein: CASSEAGQGFFYNSPLHF
CDR3 DNA: TGTGCCAGCAGTGAAGCGGGACAGGGGTTTTTTTATAATTCACCCCTCCACTTT

V gene: TRBV6-5
clone size: -
J gene: TRBJ1-1
D gene: -
CDR3 protein: CASSYSHDRQAFF
CDR3 DNA: TGTGCCAGCAGTTACTCCCACGACAGGCAGGCTTTCTTT

V gene: TRBV4-1
clone size: -
J gene: TRBJ1-5
D gene: -
CDR3 protein: CASSQDGRRDYQPQHF
CDR3 DNA: TGCGCCAGCAGCCAAGATGGGAGGAGGGATTATCAGCCCCAGCATTTT

V gene: TRBV6-1
clone size: -
J gene: TRBJ2-5
D gene: TRBD2
CDR3 protein: CASERGGRGETQYF
CDR3 DNA: TGTGCCAGCGAGCGGGGGGGCCGGGGGGAGACCCAGTACTTC

V gene: TRBV9
clone size: -
J gene: TRBJ2-3
D gene: -
CDR3 protein: CASTGAGERGDTQYF
CDR3 DNA: TGTGCCAGCACCGGCGCAGGGGAGAGGGGAGATACGCAGTATTTT

V gene: TRBV5-6
clone size: -
J gene: TRBJ2-7
D gene: -
CDR3 protein: CASSLNRVYEQYF
CDR3 DNA: TGTGCCAGCAGCTTAAACCGAGTCTACGAGCAGTACTTC

V gene: TRBV6-6
clone size: -
J gene: TRBJ2-4
D gene: TRBD1
CDR3 protein: CASSGQGGAKNIQYF
CDR3 DNA: TGTGCCAGCAGTGGACAGGGGGGAGCCAAAAACATTCAGTACTTC

V gene: TRBV6-6
clone size: few
J gene: TRBJ1-2
D gene: TRBD1
CDR3 protein: CASSYSTGRNTGGYTF
CDR3 DNA: TGTGCCAGCAGTTACTCGACAGGGCGAAATACGGGTGGCTACACCTTC

V gene: TRBV7-8
clone size: once
J gene: TRBJ1-2
D gene: -
CDR3 protein: CASSQGRGYGYTF
CDR3 DNA: TGTGCCAGCAGTCAGGGAAGAGGCTATGGCTACACCTTC

V gene: TRBV6-5
clone size: -
J gene: TRBJ2-1
D gene: TRBD2
CDR3 protein: CASRLGGNHNEQFF
CDR3 DNA: TGTGCCAGCAGGCTCGGGGGGAATCACAATGAGCAGTTCTTC

V gene: TRBV19
clone size: -
J gene: TRBJ1-5
D gene: -
CDR3 protein: CASSIDGPNQPQHF
CDR3 DNA: TGTGCCAGTAGTATAGATGGCCCTAATCAGCCCCAGCATTTT

V gene: TRBV6-5
clone size: -
J gene: TRBJ2-3
D gene: -
CDR3 protein: CASRDTGNTDTQYF
CDR3 DNA: TGTGCCAGCAGGGACACAGGGAACACAGATACGCAGTATTTT

V gene: TRBV29-1
clone size: -
J gene: TRBJ2-3
D gene: TRBD2
CDR3 protein: CSVALGTSGADTQYF
CDR3 DNA: TGCAGCGTTGCCCTCGGGACTAGTGGCGCAGATACGCAGTATTTT

V gene: TRBV5-1
clone size: -
J gene: TRBJ2-7
D gene: TRBD1
CDR3 protein: CASSLGTGPNEQYF
CDR3 DNA: TGCGCCAGCAGCCTGGGGACAGGGCCCAACGAGCAGTACTTC

V gene: TRBV11-2
clone size: -
J gene: TRBJ1-5
D gene: TRBD1
CDR3 protein: CASTRTGEGQPQHF
CDR3 DNA: TGTGCCAGCACCAGGACAGGGGAGGGCCAGCCCCAGCATTTT

V gene: TRBV6-6
clone size: -
J gene: TRBJ1-3
D gene: -
CDR3 protein: CASSPLGTAGNTIYF
CDR3 DNA: TGTGCCAGCAGTCCCTTGGGGACTGCGGGAAACACCATATATTTT

V gene: TRBV5-4
clone size: -
J gene: TRBJ1-2
D gene: -
CDR3 protein: CASSPPPVLAVRGYTF
CDR3 DNA: TGTGCCAGCAGCCCACCTCCCGTGTTGGCGGTTCGCGGCTACACCTTC

V gene: TRBV11-3
clone size: once
J gene: TRBJ2-7
D gene: TRBD1
CDR3 protein: CASSSTGVHYEQYF
CDR3 DNA: TGTGCCAGCAGCTCTACAGGGGTCCACTACGAGCAGTACTTC